These 21 T cell receptor beta chains were all obtained from the same sample, sequenced in a study of blood T cells in healthy people across ages. The second PCR ran roughly 7 to 11 cycles with a sample-barcoded 5' primer and J-beta primers. TCRdb processed the 5' RACE reads anew with MiXCR; each CDR3 protein has one entry. The sample gives 800,000 or so distinct CDR3 sequences, roughly 25% of which show up once; approximately 4% is in the top ten. Separately, the same data were catalogued under a study of T cells of mothers and their children.

The sequencing input was blood. The receptor set was obtained from a boy aged 5 to 17 in good health.

This clonotype appeared a few times. The rearrangement links TRBV7-2 to TRBJ1-6; D is undetermined. This CDR3 contains 17 residues. Between the trimmed V and J ends, which lost 1 base and 4 bases, there was a span of 14 bases. The germline V gene encodes CDR1 SGHTA and CDR2 FQGNSA. The CDR3: CASSLEVYGRYNSPLHF. The CDR3 DNA follows: TGTGCCAGCAGCTTAGAGGTCTACGGGAGATATAATTCACCCCTCCACTTT.

The chain couples TRBV28 to TRBJ2-6; D may be TRBD2 (5 bases). V shed 7 bases and J shed 0 bases, with 25 bases lying between them. The V gene's germline CDR1 is MDHEN and CDR2 SYDVKM. The CDR3 consists of 20 residues. The CDR3 here is CASISSPFRETSSGANVLTF. In DNA, the CDR3 is TGTGCCAGCATTTCGTCACCCTTCCGGGAAACCAGCTCTGGGGCCAACGTCCTGACTTTC.

This clonotype was detected a few times. The chain joins TRBV5-5 to TRBJ2-1; D possibly corresponds to TRBD2 (5 bases). The CDR3 runs to 16 residues. V lost 2 bases and J lost 1, with 13 bases in between. Germline lookup yields CDR1 SGHKS and CDR2 YYEKEE (reference sequence). The CDR3 loop is CASSFRLAVSYNEQFF. CDR3 nucleotides: TGTGCCAGCAGCTTCCGGCTAGCCGTATCCTACAATGAGCAGTTCTTC.

This clonotype turned up a few times. The rearrangement joins TRBV18 to TRBJ2-7; the D call may be TRBD1 or TRBD2 (5 bases each). The CDR3 covers 15 residues. The V gene's germline CDR1 is KGHSH and CDR2 LQKENI. Trimming stripped 1 base from V and 3 bases from J, with 13 bases between. The CDR3 is CASSPREGRVYEQYF. CDR3 sequence (DNA): TGTGCCAGCTCACCACGCGAGGGGCGCGTCTACGAGCAGTACTTC.

The table lists this clonotype with a few counts. The genes are TRBV20-1 and TRBJ2-5; TRBD1 is a possible D gene (6 bases). The closer fit of TRBJ2-7 to the DNA end suggests the J call may be wrong. Germline values: CDR1 DFQATT, CDR2 SNEGSKA (reference sequence). This CDR3 spans 15 amino acids. CDR3 amino acids: CSAREPTGYSYEQYF. The CDR3 region has the DNA TGCAGTGCTAGAGAGCCTACAGGGTACAGCTACGAGCAGTACTTC.

The V gene is TRBV29-1, the J gene TRBJ2-3, with a tentative D call TRBD2 (5 bases). Germline V CDR1 and CDR2: SQVTM, ANQGSEA. Trimming removed 2 bases at V and 2 bases at J, with 8 bases between. The CDR3 is 13 amino acids. CDR3 loop: CSVERDTTDTQYF. The DNA of the CDR3 is TGCAGCGTTGAACGGGATACCACAGATACGCAGTATTTT.

In this sample, this clonotype turned up a few times. V usage is TRBV7-2 and J usage is TRBJ2-5; a possible D gene is TRBD1 (6 bases). The last part of the DNA fits TRBJ2-7 better; the J call may be wrong. This CDR3 contains 13 residues. Germline V gives CDR1 SGHTA, CDR2 FQGNSA. The CDR3 sequence is CASTTDSSYEQYF. In nucleotides, the CDR3 is TGTGCCAGCACCACGGACAGTTCCTACGAGCAGTACTTC.

The sample holds a few counts of this clonotype. The chain has TRBV20-1 and TRBJ1-3; D is undetermined. The V gene lost 5 bases and the J gene lost 2 bases, with 13 bases spanning the gap. Per the germline V gene, CDR1 is DFQATT and CDR2 is SNEGSKA (reference sequence). This CDR3 is built from 14 residues. The CDR3 DNA follows: TGCAGTGCTGCACAATCCCGGACTGGAAACACCATATATTTT. This translates into CSAAQSRTGNTIYF.

The chain is built from TRBV14 and TRBJ1-4, with unresolved D. Trimming took off 5 bases at V and 8 bases at J, with 9 bases between the two ends. This CDR3 has 12 amino acids. Germline V lookup: CDR1 SGHDN, CDR2 FVKESK. CDR3 in amino acids: CASSGSGEKLFF. CDR3 in DNA: TGTGCCAGCAGCGGTTCGGGGGAAAAACTGTTTTTT. The entire variable domain, with the rest obtained from reference TRBV14 and TRBJ1-4, is as follows: EAGVTQFPSHSVIEKGQTVTLRCDPISGHDNLYWYRRVMGKEIKFLLHFVKESKQDESGMPNNRFLAERTGGTYSTLKVQPAELEDSGVYFCASSGSGEKLFFGSGTQLSVL.

The CDR3 DNA follows: TGTGCCAGCAGCATGGAAGCTCGGAACACTGAAGCTTTCTTT. Its translation is CASSMEARNTEAFF. This sequence joins TRBV5-6 and TRBJ1-1; D is unresolved. Germline assignment: CDR1 SGHDT and CDR2 YYEEEE. The CDR3 is 14 residues long. Trimming took off 4 bases at V and 1 base at J, with 11 bases between the two ends.

This clonotype was observed a few times. V and J are TRBV21-1 and TRBJ2-3; the D segment call TRBD1 is taken from the table without a DNA check. TRBV21-1 is flagged as a pseudogene. The CDR3 extends over 14 amino acids. The CDR3 nucleotides read TGTGCCAGCAGCATGCGGGGGACGTCAGATACGCAGTATTTT. It yields the protein CASSMRGTSDTQYF.

This clonotype showed up just a few times. The chain couples TRBV21-1 to TRBJ2-3. TRBV21-1 represents a pseudogene. The CDR3 totals 14 residues. This CDR3 reads CASRSGYSTDTQYF. As DNA, the CDR3 is TGTGCCAGCAGGTCTGGTTACAGCACAGATACGCAGTATTTT.

The gene calls are TRBV6-6 and TRBJ2-7; 7 nucleotides match TRBD1. Trimming removed 5 bases from V and 0 bases from J; junction bases left unmatched: 10. Per germline, CDR1 MNHNY and CDR2 SVGAGI (reference sequence). The length of the CDR3 is 16 residues. This CDR3 is CASSPGTAESSYEQYF. The CDR3 nucleotides are TGTGCCAGCAGTCCGGGGACAGCCGAAAGCTCCTACGAGCAGTACTTC.

V gene TRBV6-1 combines with J gene TRBJ1-3, with unresolved D. The CDR3 extends over 14 amino acids. V lost 2 bases to trimming and J lost 6 bases, with 11 bases between them. The V gene's germline CDR1 is MNHNS and CDR2 SASEGT. CDR3 sequence reads: CASSERGSENTIYF. In DNA form, the CDR3 reads TGTGCCAGCAGTGAAAGAGGGAGTGAAAACACCATATATTTT.

The rearrangement uses TRBV11-1 and TRBJ1-2; maybe TRBD1 (5 bases). Germline assignment: CDR1 SGHAT and CDR2 FQDESV (reference sequence). The CDR3 has 14 residues. V was shortened by 5 bases and J by 0 bases, with 10 bases between the two germline ends. CDR3 protein: CASSPRQSNYGYTF. Written as DNA, the CDR3 is TGTGCCAGCAGCCCTCGACAGTCTAACTATGGCTACACCTTC. Based on the CDR3 plus reference TRBV11-1 and TRBJ1-2, the full variable domain is EAEVAQSPRYKITEKSQAVAFWCDPISGHATLYWYRQILGQGPELLVQFQDESVVDDSQLPKDRFSAERLKGVDSTLKIQPAELGDSAMYLCASSPRQSNYGYTFGSGTRLTVV.

This clonotype was counted only a few times. The chain has TRBV6-1 and TRBJ2-7; 8 positions agree with TRBD1. The CDR3 loop spans 14 amino acids. With 6 bases clipped from V and 6 bases from J, the junction kept 10 bases outside the gene matches. The germline V gene has CDR1 MNHNS and CDR2 SASEGT. Written as DNA, the CDR3 is TGTGCCAGCAGAGAGACAGGGGCCCTGGTCGAGCAGTACTTC. Translated, it gives CASRETGALVEQYF.

V usage is TRBV20-1 and J usage is TRBJ1-1, with D hard to call. Per germline, CDR1 DFQATT and CDR2 SNEGSKA (reference sequence). The CDR3 runs to 13 residues. Trimming left V 5 bases short and J 6 bases short, with 16 bases between. The CDR3 bases are TGCAGTGCTCCTACTGTAGCGAGCCCTGAAGCTTTCTTT. Translation: CSAPTVASPEAFF.

The rearrangement joins TRBV9 to TRBJ1-2; possibly TRBD1 for D (5 bases). The CDR3 sequence is 17 residues long. Germline CDR1 and CDR2: SGDLS and YYNGEE. Trimming removed 0 bases from V and 6 bases from J, with 21 bases in between. The CDR3 coding sequence is TGTGCCAGCAGCGTAGCTGAGGGGATGTGGGGAGGAGATGGCTACACCTTC. Translating it yields CASSVAEGMWGGDGYTF.

The J gene is TRBJ2-5, the V gene TRBV27, with TRBD2 matching over 10 bases. The CDR3 consists of 17 residues. V lost 2 bases to trimming and J lost 2 bases; unmatched junction nucleotides: 8. Germline CDR1 MNHEY, CDR2 SMNVEV (reference sequence). The CDR3: CASSLMSGGAEQETQYF. The CDR3 DNA reads as TGTGCCAGCAGTTTAATGAGCGGGGGGGCCGAGCAAGAGACCCAGTACTTC.

This clonotype has a handful of counts. The J gene is TRBJ2-7, the V gene TRBV6-2 or TRBV6-3; 8 bases are a match to TRBD1. The germline V gene has CDR1 MNHEY and CDR2 SVGEGT. Unmatched junction bases numbered 3, after V lost 1 base and J lost 4 bases. The CDR3 has 14 residues. The CDR3 is CASSYFGQGYEQYF. Here the CDR3 DNA reads TGTGCCAGCAGTTACTTCGGACAGGGTTACGAGCAGTACTTC.

The V call is TRBV27, the J call TRBJ2-5; D is unresolved. The V end was cut by 0 bases, the J end by 11 bases, with 13 bases between. CDR3 length: 13 residues. Germline-derived CDR1 and CDR2 are MNHEY and SMNVEV (reference sequence). As DNA, the CDR3 is TGTGCCAGCAGTTTATCGTTAGGGATGGAGCAGTACTTC. It yields the protein CASSLSLGMEQYF.